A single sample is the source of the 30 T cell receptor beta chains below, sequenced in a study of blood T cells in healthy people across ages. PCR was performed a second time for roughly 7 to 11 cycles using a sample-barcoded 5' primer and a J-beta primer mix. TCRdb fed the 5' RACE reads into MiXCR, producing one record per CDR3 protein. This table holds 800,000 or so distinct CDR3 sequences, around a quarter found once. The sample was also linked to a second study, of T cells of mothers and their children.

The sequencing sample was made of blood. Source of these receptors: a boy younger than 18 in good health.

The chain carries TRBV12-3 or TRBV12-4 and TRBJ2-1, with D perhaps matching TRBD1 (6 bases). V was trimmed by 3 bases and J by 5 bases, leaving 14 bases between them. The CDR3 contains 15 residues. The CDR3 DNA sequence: TGTGCCAGCAGTTTTCGGGCAGGGGAAGACAATGAGCAGTTCTTC. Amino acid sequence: CASSFRAGEDNEQFF.

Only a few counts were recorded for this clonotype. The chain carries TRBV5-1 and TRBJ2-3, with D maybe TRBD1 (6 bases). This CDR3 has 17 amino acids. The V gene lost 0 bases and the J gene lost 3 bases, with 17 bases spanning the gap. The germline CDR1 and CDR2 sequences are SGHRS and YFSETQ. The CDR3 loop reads CASSLARLITGTDTQYF. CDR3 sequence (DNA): TGCGCCAGCAGCTTGGCCCGCCTCATAACAGGGACAGATACGCAGTATTTT.

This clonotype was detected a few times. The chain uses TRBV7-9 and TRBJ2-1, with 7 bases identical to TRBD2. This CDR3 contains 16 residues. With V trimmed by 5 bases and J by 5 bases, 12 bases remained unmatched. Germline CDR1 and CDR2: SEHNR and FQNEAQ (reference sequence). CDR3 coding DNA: TGTGCCAGCAGCCCGCCAAGGGCGGGAGCGGACAATGAGCAGTTCTTC. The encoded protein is CASSPPRAGADNEQFF.

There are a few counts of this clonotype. In DNA, the CDR3 is TGTGCCAGCACCAGCTTAGCGGGAGAATACGAGCAGTACTTC. Encoded protein: CASTSLAGEYEQYF. The V and J genes are TRBV25-1 and TRBJ2-5, with TRBD2 matching 9 bases. The J call may be faulty, since TRBJ2-7 better matches the DNA end. The germline V gene has CDR1 MGHDK and CDR2 SYGVNS. CDR3 length: 14 residues.

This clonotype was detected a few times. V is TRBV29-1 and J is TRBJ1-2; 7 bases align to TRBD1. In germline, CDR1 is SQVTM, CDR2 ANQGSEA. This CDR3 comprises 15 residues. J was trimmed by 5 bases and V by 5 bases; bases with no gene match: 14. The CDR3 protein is CSVQSRDRTFYGYTF. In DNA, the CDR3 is TGCAGCGTTCAATCGCGGGACAGAACCTTTTATGGCTACACCTTC.

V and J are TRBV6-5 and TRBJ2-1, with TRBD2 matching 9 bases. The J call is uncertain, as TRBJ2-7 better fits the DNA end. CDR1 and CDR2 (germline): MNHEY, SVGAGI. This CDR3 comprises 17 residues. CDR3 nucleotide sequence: TGTGCCAGCAGTCACGGGGGCGCGGGAGGGGCCGCCTACGAGCAGTACTTC. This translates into CASSHGGAGGAAYEQYF.

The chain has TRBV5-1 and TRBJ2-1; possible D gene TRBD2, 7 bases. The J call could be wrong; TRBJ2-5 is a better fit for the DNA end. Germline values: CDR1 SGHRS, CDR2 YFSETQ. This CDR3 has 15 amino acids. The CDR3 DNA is TGCGCCAGCAGCTTCCCTTCGGGGGGCAGGGAGACCCAGTACTTC. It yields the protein CASSFPSGGRETQYF.

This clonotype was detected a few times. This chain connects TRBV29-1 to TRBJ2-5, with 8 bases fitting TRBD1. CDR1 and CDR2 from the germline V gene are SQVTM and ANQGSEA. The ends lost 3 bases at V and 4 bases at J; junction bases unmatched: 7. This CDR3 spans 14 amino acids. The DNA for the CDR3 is TGCAGCGTTGAGGACAGGGACCGGTTAGAGACCCAGTACTTC. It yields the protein CSVEDRDRLETQYF.

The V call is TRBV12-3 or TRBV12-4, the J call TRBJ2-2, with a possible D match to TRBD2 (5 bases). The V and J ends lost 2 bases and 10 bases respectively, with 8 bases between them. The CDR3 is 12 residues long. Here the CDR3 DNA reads TGTGCCAGCAGTTTACTAGCCCTGGAGCTGTTTTTT. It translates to CASSLLALELFF.

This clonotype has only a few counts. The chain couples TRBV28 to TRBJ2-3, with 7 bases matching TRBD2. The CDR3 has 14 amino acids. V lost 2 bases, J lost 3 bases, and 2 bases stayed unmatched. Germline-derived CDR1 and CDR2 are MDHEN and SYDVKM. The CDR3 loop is CASSLRGLTDTQYF. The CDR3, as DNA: TGTGCCAGCAGTTTAAGGGGACTAACAGATACGCAGTATTTT.

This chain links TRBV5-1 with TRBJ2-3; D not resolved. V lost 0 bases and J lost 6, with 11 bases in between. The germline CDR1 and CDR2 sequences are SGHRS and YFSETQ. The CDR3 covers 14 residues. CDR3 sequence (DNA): TGCGCCAGCAGCTTGGTGACCGCACGGGATACGCAGTATTTT. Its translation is CASSLVTARDTQYF.

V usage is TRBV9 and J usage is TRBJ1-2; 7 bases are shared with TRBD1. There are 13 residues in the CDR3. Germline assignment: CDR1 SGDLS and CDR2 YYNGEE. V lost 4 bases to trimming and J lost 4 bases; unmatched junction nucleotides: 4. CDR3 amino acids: CASSRDSVYGYTF. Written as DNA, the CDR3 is TGTGCCAGCAGCAGGGACAGCGTCTATGGCTACACCTTC.

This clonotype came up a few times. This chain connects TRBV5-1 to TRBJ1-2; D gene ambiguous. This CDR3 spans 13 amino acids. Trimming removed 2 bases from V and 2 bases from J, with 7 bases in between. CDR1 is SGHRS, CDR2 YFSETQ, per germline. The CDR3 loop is CASSFTVNYGYTF. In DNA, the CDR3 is TGCGCCAGCAGCTTCACCGTGAACTATGGCTACACCTTC.

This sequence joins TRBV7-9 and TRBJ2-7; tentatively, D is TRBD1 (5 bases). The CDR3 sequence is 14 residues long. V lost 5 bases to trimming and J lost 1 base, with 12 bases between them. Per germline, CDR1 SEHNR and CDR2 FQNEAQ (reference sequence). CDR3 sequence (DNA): TGTGCCAGCAGCGGGCGGACACCTTCCTACGAGCAGTACTTC. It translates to CASSGRTPSYEQYF.

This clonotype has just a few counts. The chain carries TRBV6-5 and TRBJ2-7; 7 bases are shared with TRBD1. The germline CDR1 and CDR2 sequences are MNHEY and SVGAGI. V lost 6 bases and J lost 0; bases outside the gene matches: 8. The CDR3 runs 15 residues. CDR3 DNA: TGTGCCAGCAGCCCTAGGGGGCCCAGCTCCTACGAGCAGTACTTC. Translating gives CASSPRGPSSYEQYF.

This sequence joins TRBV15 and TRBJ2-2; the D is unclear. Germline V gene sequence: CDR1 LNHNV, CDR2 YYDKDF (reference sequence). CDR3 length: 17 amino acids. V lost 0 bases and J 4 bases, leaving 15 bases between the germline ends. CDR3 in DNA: TGTGCCACCAGCAGAGATCTGGCAGAACCGAGCACCGGGGAGCTGTTTTTT. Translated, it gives CATSRDLAEPSTGELFF.

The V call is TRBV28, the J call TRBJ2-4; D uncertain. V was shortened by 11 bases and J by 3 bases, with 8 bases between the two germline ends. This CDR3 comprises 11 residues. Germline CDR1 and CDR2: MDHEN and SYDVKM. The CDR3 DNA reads TGTGCCCTAGTGGACAAAAACATTCAGTACTTC. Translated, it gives CALVDKNIQYF.

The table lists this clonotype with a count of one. This CDR3 is CASSQTGMNGELFF. The CDR3 DNA reads TGCGCCAGCAGCCAGACAGGGATGAACGGGGAGCTGTTTTTT. The gene calls are TRBV5-1 and TRBJ2-2, with 7 positions matching TRBD1. The CDR3 has 14 residues. V was clipped by 4 bases and J by 7 bases; unmatched bases: 7. The germline gives CDR1 SGHRS, CDR2 YFSETQ.

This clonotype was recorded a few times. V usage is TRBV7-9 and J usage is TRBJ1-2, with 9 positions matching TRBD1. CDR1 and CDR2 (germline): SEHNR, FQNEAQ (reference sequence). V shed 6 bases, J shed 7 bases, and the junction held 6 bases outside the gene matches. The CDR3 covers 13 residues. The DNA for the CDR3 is TGTGCCAGCAGGGATCGACAGGGGGTTGGCTACACCTTC. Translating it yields CASRDRQGVGYTF.

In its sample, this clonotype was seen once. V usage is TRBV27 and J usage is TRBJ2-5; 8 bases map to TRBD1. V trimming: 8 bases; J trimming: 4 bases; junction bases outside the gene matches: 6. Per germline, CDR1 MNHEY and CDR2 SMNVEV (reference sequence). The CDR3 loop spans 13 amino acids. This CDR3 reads CASWRTGRETQYF. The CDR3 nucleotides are TGTGCCAGCTGGCGGACAGGGAGAGAGACCCAGTACTTC.

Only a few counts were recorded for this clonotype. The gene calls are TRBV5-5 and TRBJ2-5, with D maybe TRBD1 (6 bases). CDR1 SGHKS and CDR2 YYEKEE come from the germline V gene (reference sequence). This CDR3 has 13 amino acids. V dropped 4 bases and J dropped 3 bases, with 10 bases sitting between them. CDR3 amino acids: CASSTGFEETQYF. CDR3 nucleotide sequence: TGTGCCAGCAGCACAGGGTTCGAAGAGACCCAGTACTTC. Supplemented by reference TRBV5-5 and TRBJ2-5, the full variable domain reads DAGVTQSPTHLIKTRGQQVTLRCSPISGHKSVSWYQQVLGQGPQFIFQYYEKEERGRGNFPDRFSARQFPNYSSELNVNALLLGDSALYLCASSTGFEETQYFGPGTRLLVL.

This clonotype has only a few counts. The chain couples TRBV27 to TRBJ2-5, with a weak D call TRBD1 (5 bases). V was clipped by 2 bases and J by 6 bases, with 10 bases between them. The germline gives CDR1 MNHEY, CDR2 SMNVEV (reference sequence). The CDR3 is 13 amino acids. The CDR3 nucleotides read TGTGCCAGCAGTTTAGACAGTTTGAAGACCCAGTACTTC. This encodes CASSLDSLKTQYF.

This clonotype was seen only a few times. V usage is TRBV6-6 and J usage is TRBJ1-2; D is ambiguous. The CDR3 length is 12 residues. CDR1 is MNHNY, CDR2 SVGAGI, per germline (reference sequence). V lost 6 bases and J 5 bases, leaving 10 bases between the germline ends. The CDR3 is CASSNPEYGYTF. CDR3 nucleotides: TGTGCCAGCAGCAACCCCGAGTATGGCTACACCTTC.

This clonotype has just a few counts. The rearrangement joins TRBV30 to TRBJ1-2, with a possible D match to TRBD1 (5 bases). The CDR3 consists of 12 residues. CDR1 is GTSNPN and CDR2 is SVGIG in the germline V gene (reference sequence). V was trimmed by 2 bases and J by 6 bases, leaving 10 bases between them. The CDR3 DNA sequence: TGTGCCTGGAGTCCCGGGACGCATGGCTACACCTTC. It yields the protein CAWSPGTHGYTF.

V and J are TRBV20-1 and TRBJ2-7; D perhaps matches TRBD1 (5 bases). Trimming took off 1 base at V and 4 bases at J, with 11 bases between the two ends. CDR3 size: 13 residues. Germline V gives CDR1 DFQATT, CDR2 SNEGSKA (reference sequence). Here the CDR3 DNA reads TGCAGTGCTAGAGGTGACAGAGAATACGAGCAGTACTTC. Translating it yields CSARGDREYEQYF.

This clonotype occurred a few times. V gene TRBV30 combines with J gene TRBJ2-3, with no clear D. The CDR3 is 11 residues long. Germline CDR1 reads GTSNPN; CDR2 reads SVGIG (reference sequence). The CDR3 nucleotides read TGTGGGTGTGCTAGCACAGATACGCAGTATTTT. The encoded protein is CGCASTDTQYF.

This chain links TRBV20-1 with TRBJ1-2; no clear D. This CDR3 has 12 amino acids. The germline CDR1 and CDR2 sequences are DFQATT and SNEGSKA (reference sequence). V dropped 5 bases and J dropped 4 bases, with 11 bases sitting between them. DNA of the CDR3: TGCAGTGCTCCGGCAGGCAGCTATGGCTACACCTTC. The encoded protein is CSAPAGSYGYTF.

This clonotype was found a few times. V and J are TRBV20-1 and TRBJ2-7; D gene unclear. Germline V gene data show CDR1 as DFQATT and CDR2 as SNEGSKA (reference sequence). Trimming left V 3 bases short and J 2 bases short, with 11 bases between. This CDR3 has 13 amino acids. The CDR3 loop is CSARPLDTYEQYF. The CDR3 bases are TGCAGTGCTAGGCCTTTAGATACCTACGAGCAGTACTTC.

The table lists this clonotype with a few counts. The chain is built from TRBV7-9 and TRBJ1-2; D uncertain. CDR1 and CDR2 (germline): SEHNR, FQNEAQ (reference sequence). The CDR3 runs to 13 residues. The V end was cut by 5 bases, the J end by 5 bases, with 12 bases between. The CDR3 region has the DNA TGTGCCAGCAGCCCACTTGCAGTGTATGGCTACACCTTC. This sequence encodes CASSPLAVYGYTF.

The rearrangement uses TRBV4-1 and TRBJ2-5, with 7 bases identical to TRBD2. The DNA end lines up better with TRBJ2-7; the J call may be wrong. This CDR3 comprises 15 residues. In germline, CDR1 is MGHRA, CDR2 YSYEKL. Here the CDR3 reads CASSYRTSNEHEQYF. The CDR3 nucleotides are TGCGCCAGCAGTTACCGGACTAGTAATGAGCACGAGCAGTACTTC.